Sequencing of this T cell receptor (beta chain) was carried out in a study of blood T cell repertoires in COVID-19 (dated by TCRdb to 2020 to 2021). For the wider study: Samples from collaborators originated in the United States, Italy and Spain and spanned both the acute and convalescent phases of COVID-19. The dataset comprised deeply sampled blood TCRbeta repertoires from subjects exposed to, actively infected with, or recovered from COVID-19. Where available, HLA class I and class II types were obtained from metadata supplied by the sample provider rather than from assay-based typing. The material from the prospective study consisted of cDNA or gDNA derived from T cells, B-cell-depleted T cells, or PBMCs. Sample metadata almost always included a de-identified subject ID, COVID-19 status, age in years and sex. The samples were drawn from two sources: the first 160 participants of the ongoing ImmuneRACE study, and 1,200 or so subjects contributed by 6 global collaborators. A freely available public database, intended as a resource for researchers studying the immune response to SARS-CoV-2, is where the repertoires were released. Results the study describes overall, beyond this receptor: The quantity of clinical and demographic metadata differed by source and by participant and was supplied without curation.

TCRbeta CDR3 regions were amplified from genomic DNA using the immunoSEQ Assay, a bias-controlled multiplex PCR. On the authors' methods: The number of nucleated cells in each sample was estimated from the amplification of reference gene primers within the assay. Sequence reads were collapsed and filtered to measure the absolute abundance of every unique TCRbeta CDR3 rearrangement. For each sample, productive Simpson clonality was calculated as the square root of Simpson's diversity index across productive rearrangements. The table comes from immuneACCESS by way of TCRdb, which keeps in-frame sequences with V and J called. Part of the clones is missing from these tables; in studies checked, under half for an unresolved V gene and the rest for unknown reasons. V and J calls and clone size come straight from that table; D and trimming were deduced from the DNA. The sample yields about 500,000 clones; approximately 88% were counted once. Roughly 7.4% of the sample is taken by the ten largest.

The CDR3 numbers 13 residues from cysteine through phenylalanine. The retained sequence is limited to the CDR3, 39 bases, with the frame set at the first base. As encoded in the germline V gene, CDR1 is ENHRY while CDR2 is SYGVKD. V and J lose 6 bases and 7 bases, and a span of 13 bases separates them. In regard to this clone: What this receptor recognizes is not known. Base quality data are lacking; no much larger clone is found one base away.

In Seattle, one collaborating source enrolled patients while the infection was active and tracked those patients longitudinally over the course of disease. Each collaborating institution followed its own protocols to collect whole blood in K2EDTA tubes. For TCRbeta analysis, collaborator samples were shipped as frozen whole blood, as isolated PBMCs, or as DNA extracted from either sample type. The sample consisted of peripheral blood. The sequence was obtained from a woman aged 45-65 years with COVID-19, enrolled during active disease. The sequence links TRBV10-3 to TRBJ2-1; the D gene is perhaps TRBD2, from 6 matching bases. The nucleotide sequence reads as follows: TGTGCCATCAGCGGGGGAAGTGGGAATGAGCAGTTCTTC. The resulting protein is CAISGGSGNEQFF.